This TCR beta chain was obtained from a study of PD-1 blockade in classical Hodgkin lymphoma. Overall study: Each patient was given nivolumab 3 mg/kg through a vein every 2 weeks. Notes on the study in general: The authors excluded patients who started nivolumab under 1 year after ASCT. Complete responders matched newly diagnosed patients in baseline diversity. TCR diversity at baseline was reported to be reduced in newly diagnosed patients relative to healthy donors.

The CDR3 sequence is 15 residues long. Germline V CDR1 and CDR2: SGHVS, FNYEAQ. V was shortened by 4 bases and J by 1 base, with 10 bases between the two germline ends. Each patient's relapse followed autologous stem cell transplantation, and brentuximab vedotin exposure varied. The data were produced by immunoSEQ multiplex PCR, yet TCRdb's version contains in-frame clones alone and is incomplete. The sample gives under 7,000 clones, approximately 75% of which show up once; more than 35% is in the top ten. Note on this clone: Its target is not known.

The material was peripheral blood mononuclear cells (PBMCs), obtained at baseline. The TCR sequence derives from a human donor with classical Hodgkin lymphoma. The chain links TRBV7-6 to TRBJ1-4; perhaps TRBD1 as D (5 bases). The CDR3: CASSSAGGTNEKLFF. The CDR3 DNA reads TGTGCCAGCAGCTCGGCGGGGGGAACTAATGAAAAACTGTTTTTT.